Sequencing of this T cell receptor (beta chain) was carried out in a study of T cells in Graves' hyperthyroidism and ophthalmopathy. Study conclusions and caveats: From stable hyperthyroidism, ophthalmopathy was separated by a 13 V-J model.

The germline gives CDR1 SGHDN, CDR2 FVKESK. Trimming shortened V by 1 base and J by 8 bases, and 13 bases separated the two germline ends. CDR3 length: 14 amino acids. This clonotype was detected ten times or more. Its specificity is unknown. Amplification targeted TCR beta CDR3 regions from RNA transcripts. The HTBI primer set served for first-round RT-PCR of the TCR CDR3. TCRdb re-called the multiplex PCR reads with MiXCR, one entry per CDR3 protein. Here the sample spans 250,000 to 300,000 distinct CDR3 sequences, less than 20% being singletons. The chain is built from TRBV14 and TRBJ2-3; D may be TRBD2 (5 bases). The sequence was collected from a man aged 50 to 59 with Graves' ophthalmopathy. Sequencing used blood. This CDR3 reads CASSQVLGVGTQYF. The CDR3 DNA reads TGTGCCAGCAGCCAAGTCCTCGGGGTCGGTACGCAGTATTTT. Supplemented by reference TRBV14 and TRBJ2-3, the full variable domain reads EAGVTQFPSHSVIEKGQTVTLRCDPISGHDNLYWYRRVMGKEIKFLLHFVKESKQDESGMPNNRFLAERTGGTYSTLKVQPAELEDSGVYFCASSQVLGVGTQYFGPGTRLTVL.